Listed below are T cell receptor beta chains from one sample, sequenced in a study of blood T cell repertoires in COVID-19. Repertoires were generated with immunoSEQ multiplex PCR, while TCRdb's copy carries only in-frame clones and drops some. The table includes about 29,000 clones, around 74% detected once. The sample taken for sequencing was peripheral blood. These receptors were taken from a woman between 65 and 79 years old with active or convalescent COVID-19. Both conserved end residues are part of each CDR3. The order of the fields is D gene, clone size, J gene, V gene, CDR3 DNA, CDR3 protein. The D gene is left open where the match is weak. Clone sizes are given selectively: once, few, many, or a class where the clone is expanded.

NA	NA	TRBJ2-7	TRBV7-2	TGTGCCAGCAGCTTAGTGGTGGGGGCGACCTACGAGCAGTACTTC	CASSLVVGATYEQYF
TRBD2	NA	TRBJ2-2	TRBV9	TGTGCCAGCAGCACACACCCGGGGGGGAGGAGCACCGGGGAGCTGTTTTTT	CASSTHPGGRSTGELFF
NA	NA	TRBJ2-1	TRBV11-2	TGTGCCAGCAGCTTGGGCTGGAAGCAGTTCTTC	CASSLGWKQFF
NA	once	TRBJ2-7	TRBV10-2	TGCGCCAGCAGTTGGACAGACCTCTACGAGCAGTACTTC	CASSWTDLYEQYF
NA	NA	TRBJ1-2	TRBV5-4	TGTGCCAGCAGCTTGGGGGCGGGGAACAACTATGGCTACACCTTC	CASSLGAGNNYGYTF
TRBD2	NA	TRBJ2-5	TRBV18	TGTGCCAGCTCCCGGGGCATAGCGGGTGAGACCCAGTACTTC	CASSRGIAGETQYF
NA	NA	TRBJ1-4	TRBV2	TGTGCCAGCCAGGGGTGGATGAGGGAAAAACTGTTTTTT	CASQGWMREKLFF
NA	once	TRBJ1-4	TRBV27	TGTGCCAGCAAACTCTCTCAACAGGGTTTACTGTTTTTT	CASKLSQQGLLFF
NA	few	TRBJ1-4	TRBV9	TGTGCCAGCAGCGTAATAGGCAGCGCTAATGAAAAACTGTTTTTT	CASSVIGSANEKLFF
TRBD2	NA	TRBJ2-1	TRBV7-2	TGTGCCAGCAGCTTAGGGCGGGAGTTTGAGCAGTTCTTC	CASSLGREFEQFF
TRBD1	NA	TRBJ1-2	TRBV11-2	TGTGCCAGCAGCCCCCAGGGGGCTTACGGTGGCTACACCTTC	CASSPQGAYGGYTF
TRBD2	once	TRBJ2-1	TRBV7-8	TGTGCCAGCAGCTTAGCGGGAGGGTGGGACAATGAGCAGTTCTTC	CASSLAGGWDNEQFF
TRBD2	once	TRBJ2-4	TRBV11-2	TGTGCCAGCAGCTTAGTGATGCTAGCGGGAGGGCCGCTGAACATTCAGTACTTC	CASSLVMLAGGPLNIQYF
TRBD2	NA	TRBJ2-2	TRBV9	TGTGCCAGCAGCGTAGGACAACTAGCGGGAGACGGGGAGCTGTTTTTT	CASSVGQLAGDGELFF
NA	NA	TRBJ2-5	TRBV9	TGTGCCAGCAGCGTTGGGACTTCAACAGAGACCCAGTACTTC	CASSVGTSTETQYF
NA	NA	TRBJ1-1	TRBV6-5	TGTGCCAGCAGTCGGGCCCCATATACGGGGGCTTTCTTT	CASSRAPYTGAFF
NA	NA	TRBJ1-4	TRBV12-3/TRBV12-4	TGTGCCAGCAGTCCTCGTCGGGGTGGAAAACTGTTTTTT	CASSPRRGGKLFF
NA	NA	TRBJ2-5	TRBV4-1	TGCGCCAGCAGCCAAGAGGGGCTTGGACAAGAGACCCAGTACTTC	CASSQEGLGQETQYF
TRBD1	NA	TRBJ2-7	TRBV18	TGTGCCAGCTCTACCAGGGACAGGGGCACCTACGAGCAGTACTTC	CASSTRDRGTYEQYF
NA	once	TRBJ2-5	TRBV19	TGTGCCAGTAGCGCTCAATGGCGGGAGACCCAGTACTTC	CASSAQWRETQYF
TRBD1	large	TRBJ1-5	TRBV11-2	TGTGCCAGCAGCCGTGGGACAGGGGGCGCGATTCAGCCCCAGCATTTT	CASSRGTGGAIQPQHF
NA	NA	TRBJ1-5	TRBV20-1	TGCAGTGCTAGTTTCGACATCAATCAGCCCCAGCATTTT	CSASFDINQPQHF
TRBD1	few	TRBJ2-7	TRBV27	TGTGCCAGCAGTCCCAGGGACAGGGCCTACGAGCAGTACTTC	CASSPRDRAYEQYF
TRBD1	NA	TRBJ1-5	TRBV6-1	TGTGCCAGCAGTGAAACAGGGGGCGGAGGCAATCAGCCCCAGCATTTT	CASSETGGGGNQPQHF
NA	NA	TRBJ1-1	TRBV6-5	TGTGCCAGCAGAGACAGGATGAACACTGAAGCTTTCTTT	CASRDRMNTEAFF
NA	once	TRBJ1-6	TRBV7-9	TGTGCCAGCAGTAAGGAGGTTGGGAATTCACCCCTCCACTTT	CASSKEVGNSPLHF
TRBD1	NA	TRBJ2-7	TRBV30	TGTGCCTGGAGGGAAGTCACCTTGACAGGGAACGAGCAGTACTTC	CAWREVTLTGNEQYF
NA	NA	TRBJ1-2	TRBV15	TGTGCCACCAGCAGCCTTAGGACAGTAGCTAACTATGGCTACACCTTC	CATSSLRTVANYGYTF
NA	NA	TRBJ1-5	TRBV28	TGTGCCACAACCACACCGGGGGGACGGCAGCCCCAGCATTTT	CATTTPGGRQPQHF
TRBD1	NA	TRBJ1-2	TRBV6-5	TGTGCCAGCAGTTACACCCCTTACGGGACAGGCTATGGCTACACCTTC	CASSYTPYGTGYGYTF
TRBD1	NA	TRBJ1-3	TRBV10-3	TGTGCCATCAGTGAGACAGGGGCAAGCTCTGGAAACACCATATATTTT	CAISETGASSGNTIYF
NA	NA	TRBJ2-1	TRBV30	TGTGCCTGGAGCCCGGGATGGGTAAACAATGAGCAGTTCTTC	CAWSPGWVNNEQFF
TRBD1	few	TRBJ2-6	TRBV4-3	TGCGCCAGCAGCCAAGATCTCGGCCGGGACAGGGTTTCTGGGGCCAACGTCCTGACTTTC	CASSQDLGRDRVSGANVLTF
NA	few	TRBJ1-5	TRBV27	TGTGCCAGCAGTTTAAGGTGGAGACTCGGGCAGCCCCAGCATTTT	CASSLRWRLGQPQHF
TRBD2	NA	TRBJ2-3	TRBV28	TGTGCCAGTACAACCGGGACTAGCGGGGAAGTTAGCACAGATACGCAGTATTTT	CASTTGTSGEVSTDTQYF
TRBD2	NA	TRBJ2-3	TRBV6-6	TGTGCCAGCAGCTATATAGGACTAGCGGGAGGGTTTAGCACAGATACGCAGTATTTT	CASSYIGLAGGFSTDTQYF
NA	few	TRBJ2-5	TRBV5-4	TGTGCCAGCAGCTTAGGTAGCGGCCAAGAGACCCAGTACTTC	CASSLGSGQETQYF
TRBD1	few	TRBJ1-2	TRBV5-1	TGCGCCAGCAGCTCGGACAGGGGGTCTCTGAATGGCTACACCTTC	CASSSDRGSLNGYTF
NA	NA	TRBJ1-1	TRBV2	TGTGCCAGCCGGGAGGCGAACACTGAAGCTTTCTTT	CASREANTEAFF
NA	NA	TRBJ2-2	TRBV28	TGTGCCAGCCGCGGGTACTCCACCGGGGAGCTGTTTTTT	CASRGYSTGELFF
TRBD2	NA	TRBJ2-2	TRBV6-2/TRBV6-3	TGTGCCAGCAGTGACCACGGGACTAGCTTCCGATACACCGGGGAGCTGTTTTTT	CASSDHGTSFRYTGELFF
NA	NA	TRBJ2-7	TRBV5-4	TGTGCCAGCAGCTTGAGACGGGGTACCTACGAGCAGTACTTC	CASSLRRGTYEQYF
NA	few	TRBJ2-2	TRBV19	TGTGCCAGTAGTAGGGAGGGGGTTAACACCGGGGAGCTGTTTTTT	CASSREGVNTGELFF
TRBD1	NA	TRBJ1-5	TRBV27	TGTGCCAGCAAACAGGCCGGGACAGGGGGAAGGCAGCCCCAGCATTTT	CASKQAGTGGRQPQHF
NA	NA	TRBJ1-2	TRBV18	TGTGCCAGCTCACCATCCCCAGGGTCCGTATCGAATGGCTACACCTTC	CASSPSPGSVSNGYTF
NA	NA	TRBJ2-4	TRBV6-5	TGTGCCAGCAGTTATTCTTCGGGGTTTGCCAAAAACATTCAGTACTTC	CASSYSSGFAKNIQYF
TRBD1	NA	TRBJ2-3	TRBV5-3	TGTGCCAGAAGCTCTCAAGCCCCGGGACAGGGAGAAACTAGCACAGATACGCAGTATTTT	CARSSQAPGQGETSTDTQYF
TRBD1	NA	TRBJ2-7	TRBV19	TGTGCCAGTAGACCCGGGACAGAGAACGACGAGCAGTACTTC	CASRPGTENDEQYF
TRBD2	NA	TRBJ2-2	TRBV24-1	TGTGCCACCAGTGACGGACTAGCGGGTGTTGGGGAGCTGTTTTTT	CATSDGLAGVGELFF
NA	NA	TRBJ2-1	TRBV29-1	TGCAGCCCGAGACTGGTTTCGGACTACAATGAGCAGTTCTTC	CSPRLVSDYNEQFF
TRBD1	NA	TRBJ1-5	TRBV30	TGTGCCTGGAGTGCCCAACAGGGGGTCCGTAGTCAGCCCCAGCATTTT	CAWSAQQGVRSQPQHF
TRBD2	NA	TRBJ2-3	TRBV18	TGTGCCAGCTCACGTGCGAGCGGGAGGGCAACAGATACGCAGTATTTT	CASSRASGRATDTQYF
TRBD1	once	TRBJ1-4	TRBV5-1	TGCGCCAGCAGCTTGGAAGGGACAGGGGTTGAAAAACTGTTTTTT	CASSLEGTGVEKLFF